These T cell receptor beta chains were read from a single sample in a study of human T cells and chemical hapten exposure. Each CDR3 protein gets one entry after TCRdb re-called the RACE reads with MiXCR. The sample records 150,000 to 200,000 distinct CDR3 sequences, more than 20% being singletons. The sample was whole blood, taken in connection with sensitization to the hapten diphenylcyclopropenone (DPC). Every receptor here comes from a woman in her forties or fifties with alopecia areata. Some clones in this sample may be carry-over from other donors' samples. The CDR3 runs from the conserved cysteine through the conserved F or W. The order of the fields is CDR3 protein, CDR3 DNA, D gene, clone size, J gene, V gene. D genes are given only for firm matches. Size values are once, few and many counts, or a class for expanded clones, and some rows have none.

CASGWSGRTDTQYF TGTGCCAGCGGTTGGAGCGGGAGAACCGATACGCAGTATTTT TRBD2 NA TRBJ2-3 TRBV2
CASSGLGLASYNEQFF TGCGCCAGCAGTGGTCTAGGACTAGCATCCTACAATGAGCAGTTCTTC TRBD2 NA TRBJ2-1 TRBV10-2
CASSLTPDNSPLHF TGTGCCAGCAGCTTAACCCCGGATAATTCACCCCTCCACTTT NA few TRBJ1-6 TRBV7-6
CSVEVTELVSYNEQFF TGCAGCGTTGAAGTAACAGAATTGGTCTCCTACAATGAGCAGTTCTTC NA NA TRBJ2-1 TRBV29-1
CSATTGLAANEQFF TGCAGTGCTACCACGGGACTAGCGGCCAATGAGCAGTTCTTC TRBD2 NA TRBJ2-1 TRBV20-1
CASRGLRLEQYF TGTGCCAGCAGAGGACTCCGCCTGGAGCAGTACTTC NA many TRBJ2-7 TRBV2
CASSLERGGREKLFF TGTGCCAGCAGCTTGGAGAGGGGAGGAAGGGAAAAACTGTTTTTT NA NA TRBJ1-4 TRBV5-4
CASSYSQGLKEKLFF TGTGCCAGCAGTTACTCTCAGGGCCTTAAAGAAAAACTGTTTTTT NA NA TRBJ1-4 TRBV6-5
CASSLSAGRHNEQFF TGTGCCAGCAGCTTAAGCGCGGGAAGGCACAATGAGCAGTTCTTC NA NA TRBJ2-1 TRBV7-2
CASSLAGGALYNEQFF TGCGCCAGCAGCTTGGCCGGGGGAGCCCTCTACAATGAGCAGTTCTTC NA few TRBJ2-1 TRBV5-1
CASSHLTSGAYEQYF TGTGCCAGCAGCCACCTCACTAGCGGAGCCTACGAGCAGTACTTC TRBD2 NA TRBJ2-7 TRBV7-8
CASGRTGSSYNEQFF TGTGCCAGCGGGAGGACCGGGAGCTCCTACAATGAGCAGTTCTTC NA NA TRBJ2-1 TRBV7-8
CASSTMANEQFF TGTGCCAGCTCAACAATGGCGAATGAGCAGTTCTTC NA few TRBJ2-1 TRBV12-3/TRBV12-4
CASWSSGTGELFF TGCGCCAGCTGGTCTAGCGGGACCGGGGAGCTGTTTTTT TRBD2 few TRBJ2-2 TRBV5-1
CASARTHLYEQYF TGTGCCAGCGCCCGGACTCACCTCTACGAGCAGTACTTC NA NA TRBJ2-7 TRBV7-2
CSVGQANMNTEAFF TGCAGCGTTGGGCAGGCGAACATGAACACTGAAGCTTTCTTT NA NA TRBJ1-1 TRBV29-1
CASSLNQPQHF TGTGCCAGCAGCCTAAATCAGCCCCAGCATTTT NA NA TRBJ1-5 TRBV12-3/TRBV12-4
CSARDLGDRGREAFF TGCAGTGCTAGAGATTTAGGGGACAGAGGTCGTGAAGCTTTCTTT TRBD1 NA TRBJ1-1 TRBV20-1
CASSLVLDNEQFF TGCGCCAGCAGCTTGGTTCTGGACAATGAGCAGTTCTTC NA NA TRBJ2-1 TRBV5-1
CASSYLFGQANTEAFF TGTGCCAGCAGCTACTTATTTGGACAGGCGAACACTGAAGCTTTCTTT TRBD1 few TRBJ1-1 TRBV4-2
CASSPSGTGNIQYF TGTGCCAGCTCACCAAGCGGGACGGGAAACATTCAGTACTTC TRBD2 few TRBJ2-4 TRBV18
CSVEEVSAGKLFF TGCAGCGTTGAAGAGGTTTCGGCTGGGAAACTGTTTTTT NA NA TRBJ1-4 TRBV29-1
CASSQTSGRENEQFF TGTGCCAGCAGCCAGACTAGCGGGAGGGAAAATGAGCAGTTCTTC TRBD2 NA TRBJ2-1 TRBV7-2
CASGLSRGAGYEQYF TGTGCCAGCGGCCTCTCGAGGGGGGCGGGGTACGAGCAGTACTTC NA NA TRBJ2-7 TRBV6-1